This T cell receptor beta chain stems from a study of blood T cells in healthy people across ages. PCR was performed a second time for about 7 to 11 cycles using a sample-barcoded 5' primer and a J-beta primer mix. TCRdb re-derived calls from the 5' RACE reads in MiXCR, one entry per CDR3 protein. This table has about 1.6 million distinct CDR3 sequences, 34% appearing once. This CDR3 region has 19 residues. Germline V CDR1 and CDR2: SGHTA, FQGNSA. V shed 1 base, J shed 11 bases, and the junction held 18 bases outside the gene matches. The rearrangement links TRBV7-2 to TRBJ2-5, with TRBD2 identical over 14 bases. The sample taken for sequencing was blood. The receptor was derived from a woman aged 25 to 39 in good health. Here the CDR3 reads CASSLGMWTSGRIYNEQYF. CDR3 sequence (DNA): TGTGCCAGCAGCTTAGGTATGTGGACTAGCGGGAGGATCTACAATGAGCAGTACTTC.